The 32 T cell receptor beta chains given below trace back to one sample, sequenced in a study of shared clonotypes between healthy human individuals. Repertoires were generated with immunoSEQ multiplex PCR, while TCRdb's copy carries only in-frame clones and drops some. The profile covers 700,000 or so clones, with 72% appearing a single time and 1.8% taken by the ten largest. The sequenced material came from memory CD4+ T cells sorted from blood. Documented subset: CD45RA-negative fraction. The receptors come from a woman in her thirties in good health.

The chain links TRBV6-5 to TRBJ2-5; the match to TRBD1 covers 9 bases. TRBJ2-7 matches the DNA end more closely, so the J call is doubtful. Germline values: CDR1 MNHEY, CDR2 SVGAGI. The CDR3 is 15 residues long. This chain's CDR3 is CASSYSTGGPYEQYF. The CDR3 nucleotides read TGTGCCAGCAGTTACTCGACAGGGGGTCCTTACGAGCAGTACTTC.

The V call is TRBV27, the J call TRBJ2-7; a possible D gene is TRBD1 (5 bases). Per germline, CDR1 MNHEY and CDR2 SMNVEV (reference sequence). The CDR3 extends over 14 amino acids. V was cut by 7 bases and J by 0 bases, with 13 bases left in between. CDR3 sequence reads: CASKGLLVSYEQYF. The CDR3 DNA follows: TGTGCCAGCAAGGGGTTGTTAGTCTCCTACGAGCAGTACTTC.

The V call is TRBV7-3, the J call TRBJ1-1; a weak D match, TRBD1 (5 bases). This CDR3 is 13 amino acids long. Germline V gives CDR1 SGHTA, CDR2 FQGTGA. Trimming left V 5 bases short and J 8 bases short, with 15 bases between. This CDR3 is CASSVQGGSEAFF. CDR3 sequence (DNA): TGTGCCAGCAGCGTCCAGGGTGGGTCCGAAGCTTTCTTT.

This clone was counted only a few times. The identical CDR3 is also encoded by other nucleotide sequences in the sample. The chain joins TRBV7-9 to TRBJ2-5; D remains unclear. Germline V lookup: CDR1 SEHNR, CDR2 FQNEAQ (reference sequence). Trimming left V 1 base short and J 4 bases short, with 4 bases between. The CDR3 has 12 residues. CDR3 in DNA: TGTGCCAGCAGCTTAGTTTCAGAGACCCAGTACTTC. It specifies CASSLVSETQYF.

The chain employs TRBV6-5 and TRBJ1-5, with TRBD1 as a possible D gene (5 bases). V lost 5 bases to trimming and J lost 0 bases, with 8 bases between them. The CDR3 sequence is 14 residues long. From germline, CDR1 is MNHEY and CDR2 SVGAGI. CDR3 protein: CASSRQYSNQPQHF. The CDR3 region has the DNA TGTGCCAGCAGTCGACAGTATAGCAATCAGCCCCAGCATTTT.

This chain uses TRBV6-6 with TRBJ2-3; D is possibly TRBD1 or TRBD2 (5 bases each). The CDR3 covers 16 residues. The ends were cut back, 7 bases at V and 0 bases at J, with 17 bases in the middle. From germline, CDR1 is MNHNY and CDR2 SVGAGI (reference sequence). This CDR3 reads CASIPTGTASTDTQYF. The DNA of the CDR3 is TGTGCCAGCATCCCAACCGGGACGGCTAGCACAGATACGCAGTATTTT.

DNA of the CDR3: TGTGCCAGCTCACCTGGGACAGGGGTCCACGAGCAGTACTTC. Translated, it gives CASSPGTGVHEQYF. The chain uses TRBV18 and TRBJ2-7; 10 bases agree with TRBD1. This CDR3 spans 14 amino acids. Germline V gene data show CDR1 as KGHSH and CDR2 as LQKENI. V dropped 3 bases and J dropped 5; count of bases not matched to a gene: 4.

CDR3 DNA sequence: TGTGCCACCAGCAGTAGGGGGAACACTGAAGCTTTCTTT. It specifies CATSSRGNTEAFF. This chain uses TRBV15 with TRBJ1-1; D might be TRBD1 (5 bases). Deletions cut 3 bases from V and 1 base from J, with 6 bases between. The germline V gene has CDR1 LNHNV and CDR2 YYDKDF (reference sequence). The length of the CDR3 is 13 residues.

The chain combines TRBV7-9 with TRBJ2-7; D unclear. Germline CDR1 is SEHNR and CDR2 is FQNEAQ (reference sequence). The CDR3 spans 16 residues. Trimming shortened V by 0 bases and J by 5 bases, and 17 bases separated the two germline ends. CDR3 protein: CASSLAQPGPGNEQYF. The CDR3 DNA sequence: TGTGCCAGCAGCTTAGCCCAACCGGGTCCTGGCAACGAGCAGTACTTC.

This clone was seen more than once but under ten times. V is TRBV5-1 and J is TRBJ2-2, with D unclear. The CDR3 length is 15 residues. The germline CDR1 and CDR2 sequences are SGHRS and YFSETQ. V gave up 0 bases and J gave up 4 bases, with 10 bases separating them. Written as DNA, the CDR3 is TGCGCCAGCAGCTTGGGGACCTGGGGCACCGGGGAGCTGTTTTTT. Its translation: CASSLGTWGTGELFF. The variable domain in full, with the rest retrieved from reference TRBV5-1 and TRBJ2-2, is KAGVTQTPRYLIKTRGQQVTLSCSPISGHRSVSWYQQTPGQGLQFLFEYFSETQRNKGNFPGRFSGRQFSNSRSEMNVSTLELGDSALYLCASSLGTWGTGELFFGEGSRLTVL.

This chain connects TRBV21-1 to TRBJ2-7. TRBV21-1 is a pseudogene locus. The CDR3 length is 15 residues. The CDR3 region has the DNA TGTGCCAGCAGCAAAGCAGGTACTGTAAAGGGTGAGCAGTACTTC. Amino acids: CASSKAGTVKGEQYF.

This rearrangement joins TRBV19 to TRBJ2-7; maybe TRBD2 (5 bases). Germline assignment: CDR1 LNHDA and CDR2 SQIVND (reference sequence). V was cut by 7 bases and J by 7 bases, with 26 bases left in between. This CDR3 comprises 16 residues. The CDR3 DNA sequence: TGTGCCAGTACCGCGGGTGAGCTTACCTCAGCTGGAGAGCAGTACTTC. This codes for CASTAGELTSAGEQYF.

The rearrangement joins TRBV7-2 to TRBJ2-2; D remains unclear. The germline V and J ends were trimmed by 3 bases and 5 bases, with 10 bases remaining between them. The V gene's germline CDR1 is SGHTA and CDR2 FQGNSA. The CDR3 runs 14 residues. For the CDR3, the DNA is TGTGCCAGCAGCTTCTCTAGTCTTACCGGGGAGCTGTTTTTT. It is translated as CASSFSSLTGELFF.

V and J are TRBV27 and TRBJ1-5; D is possibly TRBD1 (5 bases). Germline CDR1 and CDR2: MNHEY and SMNVEV (reference sequence). The CDR3 covers 15 residues. Trimming cost V 6 bases and J 5 bases, with 17 bases left between them. For the CDR3, the DNA is TGTGCCAGCAGCCGTGGAGCGGGAGGGGATCAGCCCCAGCATTTT. It yields the protein CASSRGAGGDQPQHF.

The CDR3 sequence is CASSMKDLSNQPQHF. The CDR3 DNA follows: TGTGCCAGTAGTATGAAAGACCTTAGCAATCAGCCCCAGCATTTT. J is TRBJ1-5 and V is TRBV19, with D hard to call. The germline gives CDR1 LNHDA, CDR2 SQIVND (reference sequence). V shed 3 bases and J shed 0 bases, with 9 bases lying between them. The CDR3 loop spans 15 amino acids.

Note on this clone: Other DNA sequences in this specimen translate into the identical CDR3. The chain couples TRBV7-8 to TRBJ2-7; 7 nucleotides align to TRBD1. The CDR3 sequence is 14 residues long. Unmatched junction bases numbered 7, after V lost 4 bases and J lost 4 bases. Germline loops: CDR1 SGHVS, CDR2 FQNEAQ. The CDR3 DNA sequence: TGTGCCAGCAGCTATCGGGACAGTCCTTACGAGCAGTACTTC. Protein product: CASSYRDSPYEQYF. Together with reference TRBV7-8 and TRBJ2-7, the CDR3 gives the full variable domain: GAGVSQSPRYKVAKRGQDVALRCDPISGHVSLFWYQQALGQGPEFLTYFQNEAQLDKSGLPSDRFFAERPEGSVSTLKIQRTQQEDSAVYLCASSYRDSPYEQYFGPGTRLTVT.

This clone has at least ten counts. The genes are TRBV10-3 and TRBJ1-3; TRBD1 might be the D (6 bases). V was trimmed by 5 bases and J by 3 bases, leaving 17 bases between them. Germline V gene data show CDR1 as ENHRY and CDR2 as SYGVKD. The CDR3 loop spans 16 amino acids. CDR3 region: CAISTGQSGYGNTIYF. The CDR3 DNA reads as TGTGCCATCAGTACAGGACAGTCGGGCTATGGAAACACCATATATTTT.

The rearrangement uses TRBV7-9 and TRBJ2-3, with D perhaps matching TRBD2 (6 bases). Trimming stripped 4 bases from V and 6 bases from J, with 8 bases between. The CDR3 has 12 amino acids. In germline, CDR1 is SEHNR, CDR2 FQNEAQ (reference sequence). CDR3 bases: TGTGCCAGCAGCTGGGCGGGGGATACGCAGTATTTT. It yields the protein CASSWAGDTQYF.

The genes are TRBV30 and TRBJ1-1; unclear D gene. V was shortened by 5 bases and J by 1 base, with 5 bases between the two germline ends. CDR1 is GTSNPN and CDR2 is SVGIG in the germline V gene (reference sequence). The CDR3 is 11 residues long. CDR3 sequence (DNA): TGTGCCTGGGCAGCGAACACTGAAGCTTTCTTT. Amino acid sequence: CAWAANTEAFF.

The CDR3 DNA reads as TGTGCCAGCTCACCCGCGGGCAGGGATGGAGGCTACACCTTC. Residues: CASSPAGRDGGYTF. The chain uses TRBV18 and TRBJ1-2; D is possibly TRBD1 (5 bases). Trimming removed 3 bases from V and 8 bases from J, with 16 bases in between. This CDR3 contains 14 residues. Germline-derived CDR1 and CDR2 are KGHSH and LQKENI.

The V and J genes are TRBV15 and TRBJ2-7; D is unclear. Per the germline V gene, CDR1 is LNHNV and CDR2 is YYDKDF (reference sequence). This CDR3 spans 14 amino acids. V lost 0 bases and J lost 4, with 10 bases in between. The CDR3, as DNA: TGTGCCACCAGCAGAGATAAGGGCGGTTACGAGCAGTACTTC. Its translation is CATSRDKGGYEQYF. The full variable domain, in which reference TRBV15 and TRBJ2-7 provide the parts outside the CDR3, is DAMVIQNPRYQVTQFGKPVTLSCSQTLNHNVMYWYQQKSSQAPKLLFHYYDKDFNNEADTPDNFQSRRPNTSFCFLDIRSPGLGDTAMYLCATSRDKGGYEQYFGPGTRLTVT.

This clone was counted a few times. The rearrangement uses TRBV7-2 and TRBJ1-1, with 8 bases lining up with TRBD1. After removal of 2 bases from V and 1 base from J, the junction contained 9 bases not matched to a gene. The CDR3 extends over 17 amino acids. The V gene's germline CDR1 is SGHTA and CDR2 FQGNSA. The CDR3 nucleotides read TGTGCCAGCAGCTTACGCCCCCAGGGACAGGCGAACACTGAAGCTTTCTTT. Translation gives CASSLRPQGQANTEAFF. The complete variable domain, with remaining parts taken from reference TRBV7-2 and TRBJ1-1, reads GAGVSQSPSNKVTEKGKDVELRCDPISGHTALYWYRQSLGQGLEFLIYFQGNSAPDKSGLPSDRFSAERTGGSVSTLTIQRTQQEDSAVYLCASSLRPQGQANTEAFFGQGTRLTVV.

As for this clone: Since a much larger clone is just one base distant, this may be a read error. The V gene is TRBV7-3, the J gene TRBJ2-1, with D unclear. This CDR3 region has 13 residues. Germline CDR1 SGHTA, CDR2 FQGTGA. The V and J ends lost 2 bases and 1 base respectively, with 3 bases between them. CDR3 in DNA: TGTGCCAGCAGCTTAGGATCCTACAATGAGCAGTTCTTC. Translation: CASSLGSYNEQFF.

The rearrangement links TRBV28 to TRBJ1-3; possibly TRBD1 for D (5 bases). Germline lookup yields CDR1 MDHEN and CDR2 SYDVKM. The CDR3 length is 15 residues. Trimming removed 5 bases at V and 4 bases at J, with 15 bases between. CDR3 amino acids: CASSPPGTRGNTIYF. The CDR3 DNA reads TGTGCCAGCAGTCCGCCCGGGACCCGGGGAAACACCATATATTTT. The whole variable domain, filled in from reference TRBV28 and TRBJ1-3, reads DVKVTQSSRYLVKRTGEKVFLECVQDMDHENMFWYRQDPGLGLRLIYFSYDVKMKEKGDIPEGYSVSREKKERFSLILESASTNQTSMYLCASSPPGTRGNTIYFGEGSWLTVV.

This sequence joins TRBV6-5 and TRBJ1-3; D call uncertain. Trimming took off 0 bases at V and 0 bases at J, with 9 bases between the two ends. CDR3 length equals 16 residues. Germline assignment: CDR1 MNHEY and CDR2 SVGAGI. The CDR3 nucleotides are TGTGCCAGCAGTTACTCATTGGGGTTCTCTGGAAACACCATATATTTT. The encoded protein is CASSYSLGFSGNTIYF.

The chain links TRBV5-6 to TRBJ1-1; D perhaps matches TRBD1 (6 bases). CDR1 is SGHDT and CDR2 is YYEEEE in the germline V gene. V lost 4 bases and J 1 base, leaving 11 bases between the germline ends. This CDR3 spans 14 amino acids. For the CDR3, the DNA is TGTGCCAGCAGCCCCGGACAGCAGAACACTGAAGCTTTCTTT. It encodes CASSPGQQNTEAFF.

This clone appeared a few times. The V and J genes are TRBV28 and TRBJ1-5; D not certain. Germline loops: CDR1 MDHEN, CDR2 SYDVKM. The CDR3 spans 16 residues. Between the trimmed V and J ends, which lost 4 bases and 1 base, there was a span of 14 bases. The chain's CDR3 is CASSSLKFLSNQPQHF. The CDR3 region has the DNA TGTGCCAGCAGTTCCCTTAAGTTTCTAAGCAATCAGCCCCAGCATTTT.

The rearrangement uses TRBV5-1 and TRBJ1-2; 7 bases are a match to TRBD1. CDR1 is SGHRS, CDR2 YFSETQ, per germline. The CDR3 totals 15 residues. With 0 bases clipped from V and 8 bases from J, the junction kept 10 bases outside the gene matches. The CDR3 coding sequence is TGCGCCAGCAGCTTGGACCAAATACAGGGGCGAGGCTACACCTTC. Protein sequence: CASSLDQIQGRGYTF.

V gene TRBV5-1 combines with J gene TRBJ1-1, with unresolved D. The CDR3 sequence is 15 residues long. V was shortened by 4 bases and J by 0 bases, with 13 bases between the two germline ends. Germline V gives CDR1 SGHRS, CDR2 YFSETQ. The CDR3 DNA reads TGCGCCAGCAGCCCCTTGGAGGGCCTGAACACTGAAGCTTTCTTT. Translation: CASSPLEGLNTEAFF.

The rearrangement links TRBV7-7 to TRBJ2-5; possible D gene TRBD2, 6 bases. The CDR3 totals 14 residues. Germline loops: CDR1 SSHAT, CDR2 FNYEAQ (reference sequence). The V gene lost 5 bases and the J gene lost 2 bases, with 12 bases spanning the gap. Here the CDR3 reads CASSQIGLQETQYF. The CDR3 DNA is TGTGCCAGCAGCCAAATCGGACTACAAGAGACCCAGTACTTC.

V usage is TRBV6-6 and J usage is TRBJ2-7, with a possible D match to TRBD2 (6 bases). The CDR3 is 15 amino acids. V was shortened by 5 bases and J by 2 bases, with 16 bases between the two germline ends. From germline, CDR1 is MNHNY and CDR2 SVGAGI (reference sequence). CDR3 in amino acids: CASSKPRTTTYEQYF. CDR3 bases: TGTGCCAGCAGTAAACCCCGGACTACCACCTACGAGCAGTACTTC.

The chain employs TRBV2 and TRBJ2-1, with a possible D match to TRBD2 (5 bases). The CDR3 sequence is 15 residues long. The germline V gene has CDR1 SNHLY and CDR2 FYNNEI. Trimming stripped 8 bases from V and 0 bases from J, with 14 bases between. CDR3 DNA sequence: TGTGCCAGCGGCGCGGCGGGTCCCTCCTACAATGAGCAGTTCTTC. It translates to CASGAAGPSYNEQFF.